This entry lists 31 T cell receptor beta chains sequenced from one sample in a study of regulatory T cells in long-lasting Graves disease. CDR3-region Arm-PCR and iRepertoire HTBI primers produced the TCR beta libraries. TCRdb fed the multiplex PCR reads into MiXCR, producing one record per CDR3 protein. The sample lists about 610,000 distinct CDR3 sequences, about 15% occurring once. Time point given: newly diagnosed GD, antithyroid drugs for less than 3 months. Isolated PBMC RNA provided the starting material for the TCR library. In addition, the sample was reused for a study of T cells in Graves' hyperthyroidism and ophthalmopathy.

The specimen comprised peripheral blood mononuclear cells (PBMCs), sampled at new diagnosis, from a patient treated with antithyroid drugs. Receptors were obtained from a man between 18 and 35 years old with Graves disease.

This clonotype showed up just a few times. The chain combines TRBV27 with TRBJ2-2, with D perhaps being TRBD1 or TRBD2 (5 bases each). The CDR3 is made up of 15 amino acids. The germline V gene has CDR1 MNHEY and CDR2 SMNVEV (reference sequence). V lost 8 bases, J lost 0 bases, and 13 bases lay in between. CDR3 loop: CASASGPPNTGELFF. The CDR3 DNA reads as TGTGCCAGCGCATCGGGGCCCCCGAACACCGGGGAGCTGTTTTTT.

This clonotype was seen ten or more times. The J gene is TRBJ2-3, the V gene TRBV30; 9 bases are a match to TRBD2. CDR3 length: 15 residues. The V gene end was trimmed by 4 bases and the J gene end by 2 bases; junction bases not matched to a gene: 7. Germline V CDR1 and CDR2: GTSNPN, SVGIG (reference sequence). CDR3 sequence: CAWNVGLAFTDTQYF. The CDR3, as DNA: TGTGCCTGGAACGTGGGACTAGCCTTCACAGATACGCAGTATTTT.

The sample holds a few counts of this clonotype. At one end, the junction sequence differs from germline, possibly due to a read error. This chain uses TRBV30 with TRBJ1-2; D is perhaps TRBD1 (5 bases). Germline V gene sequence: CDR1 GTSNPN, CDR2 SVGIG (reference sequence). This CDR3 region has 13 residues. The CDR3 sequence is CARSPTAHYGYTF. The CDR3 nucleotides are TGTGCCCGGAGCCCGACAGCCCACTATGGCTACACCTTC.

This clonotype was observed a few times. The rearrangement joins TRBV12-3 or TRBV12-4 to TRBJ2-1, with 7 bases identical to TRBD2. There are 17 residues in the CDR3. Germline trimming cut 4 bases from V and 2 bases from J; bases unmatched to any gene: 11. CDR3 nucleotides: TGTGCCAGCAGTTCAACCCGCCGGCTAGCGGCCTACAATGAGCAGTTCTTC. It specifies CASSSTRRLAAYNEQFF.

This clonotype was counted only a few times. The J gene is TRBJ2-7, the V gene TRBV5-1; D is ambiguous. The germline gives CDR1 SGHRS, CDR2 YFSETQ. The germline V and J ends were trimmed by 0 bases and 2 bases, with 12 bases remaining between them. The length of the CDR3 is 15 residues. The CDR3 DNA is TGCGCCAGCAGCTTGGTGGCAGGAGAAACCTACGAGCAGTACTTC. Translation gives CASSLVAGETYEQYF.

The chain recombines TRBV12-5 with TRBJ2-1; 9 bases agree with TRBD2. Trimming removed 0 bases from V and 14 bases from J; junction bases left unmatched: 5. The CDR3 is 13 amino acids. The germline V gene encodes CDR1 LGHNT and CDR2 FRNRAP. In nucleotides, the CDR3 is TGTGCTAGTGGTTTGGTCGGCGGGAGGGAGGAGTTCTTC. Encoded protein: CASGLVGGREEFF.

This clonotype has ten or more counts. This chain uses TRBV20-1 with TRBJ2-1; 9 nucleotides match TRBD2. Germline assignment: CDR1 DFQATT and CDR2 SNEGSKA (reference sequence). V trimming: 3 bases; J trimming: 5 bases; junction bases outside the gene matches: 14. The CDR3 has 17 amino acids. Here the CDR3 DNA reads TGCAGTGCTAGGACCGGCGGGAGGGCCCTCAGGCACAATGAGCAGTTCTTC. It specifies CSARTGGRALRHNEQFF.

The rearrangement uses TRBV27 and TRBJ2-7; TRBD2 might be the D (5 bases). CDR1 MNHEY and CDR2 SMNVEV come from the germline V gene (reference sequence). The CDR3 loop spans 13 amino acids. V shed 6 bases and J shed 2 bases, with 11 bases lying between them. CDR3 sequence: CASRLDGTYEQYF. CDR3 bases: TGTGCCAGCAGGCTTGACGGGACCTACGAGCAGTACTTC.

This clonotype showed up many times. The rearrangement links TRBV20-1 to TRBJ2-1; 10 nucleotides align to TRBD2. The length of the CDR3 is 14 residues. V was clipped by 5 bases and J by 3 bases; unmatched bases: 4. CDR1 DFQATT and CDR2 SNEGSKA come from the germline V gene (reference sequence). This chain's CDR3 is CSAPSGSLYNEQFF. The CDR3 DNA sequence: TGCAGTGCTCCTAGCGGGAGCCTCTACAATGAGCAGTTCTTC.

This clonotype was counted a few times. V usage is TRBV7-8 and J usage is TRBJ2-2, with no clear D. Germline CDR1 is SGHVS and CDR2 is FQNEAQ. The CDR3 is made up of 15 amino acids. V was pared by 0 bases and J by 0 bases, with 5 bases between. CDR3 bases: TGTGCCAGCAGCTTAGCCTGCGCGAACACCGGGGAGCTGTTTTTT. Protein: CASSLACANTGELFF.

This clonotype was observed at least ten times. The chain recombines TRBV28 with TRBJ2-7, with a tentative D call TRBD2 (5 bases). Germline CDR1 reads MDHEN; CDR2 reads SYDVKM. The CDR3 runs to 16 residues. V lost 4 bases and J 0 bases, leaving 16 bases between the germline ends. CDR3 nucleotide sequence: TGTGCCAGCAGTTCCTCCATCGGCGGACTCTCCTACGAGCAGTACTTC. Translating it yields CASSSSIGGLSYEQYF.

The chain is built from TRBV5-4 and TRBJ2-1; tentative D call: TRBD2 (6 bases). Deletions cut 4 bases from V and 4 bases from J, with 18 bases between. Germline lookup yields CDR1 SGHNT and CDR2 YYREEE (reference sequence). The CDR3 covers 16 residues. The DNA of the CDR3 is TGTGCCAGCAGCCCGCCCATGGTAGCGGCGTACAATGAGCAGTTCTTC. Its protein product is CASSPPMVAAYNEQFF. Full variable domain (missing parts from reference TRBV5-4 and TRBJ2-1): ETGVTQSPTHLIKTRGQQVTLRCSSQSGHNTVSWYQQALGQGPQFIFQYYREEENGRGNFPPRFSGLQFPNYSSELNVNALELDDSALYLCASSPPMVAAYNEQFFGPGTRLTVL.

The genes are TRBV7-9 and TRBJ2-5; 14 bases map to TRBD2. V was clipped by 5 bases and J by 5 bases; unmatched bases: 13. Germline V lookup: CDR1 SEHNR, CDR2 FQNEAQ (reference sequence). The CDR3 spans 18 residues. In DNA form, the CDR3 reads TGTGCCAGCAGCCCAAGACTAGCGGGAGGGCTCGGTAGGGAGACCCAGTACTTC. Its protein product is CASSPRLAGGLGRETQYF.

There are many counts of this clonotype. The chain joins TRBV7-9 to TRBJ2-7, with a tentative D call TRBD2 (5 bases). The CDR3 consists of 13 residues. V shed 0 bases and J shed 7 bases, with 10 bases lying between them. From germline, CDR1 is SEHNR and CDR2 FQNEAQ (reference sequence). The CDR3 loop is CASSLAGQREQYF. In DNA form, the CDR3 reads TGTGCCAGCAGCTTAGCGGGCCAGCGGGAGCAGTACTTC.

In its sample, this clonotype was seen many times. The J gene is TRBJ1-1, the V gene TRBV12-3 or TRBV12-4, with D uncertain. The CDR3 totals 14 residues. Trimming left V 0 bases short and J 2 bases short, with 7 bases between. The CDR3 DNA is TGTGCCAGCAGTTTAGCGACGGTAAACACTGAAGCTTTCTTT. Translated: CASSLATVNTEAFF.

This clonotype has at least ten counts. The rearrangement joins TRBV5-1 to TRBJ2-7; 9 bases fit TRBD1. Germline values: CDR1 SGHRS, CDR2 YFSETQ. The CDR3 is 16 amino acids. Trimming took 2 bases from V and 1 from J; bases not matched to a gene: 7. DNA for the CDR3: TGCGCCAGCAGCTTCTTCGGGACAGGGCCGTCCTACGAGCAGTACTTC. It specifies CASSFFGTGPSYEQYF.

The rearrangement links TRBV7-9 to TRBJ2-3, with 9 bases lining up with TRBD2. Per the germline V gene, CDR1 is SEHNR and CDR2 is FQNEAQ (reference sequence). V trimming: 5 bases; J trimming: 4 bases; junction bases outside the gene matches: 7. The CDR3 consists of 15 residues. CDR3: CASSKKREAADTQYF. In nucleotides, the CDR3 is TGTGCCAGCAGCAAAAAGCGGGAGGCCGCAGATACGCAGTATTTT.

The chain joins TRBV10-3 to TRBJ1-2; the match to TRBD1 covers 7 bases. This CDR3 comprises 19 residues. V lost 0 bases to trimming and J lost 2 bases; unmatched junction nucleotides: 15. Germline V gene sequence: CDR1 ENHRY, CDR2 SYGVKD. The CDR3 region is CAISESKQGPFTGNYGYTF. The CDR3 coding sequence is TGTGCCATCAGTGAGTCAAAACAGGGGCCTTTTACGGGGAACTATGGCTACACCTTC.

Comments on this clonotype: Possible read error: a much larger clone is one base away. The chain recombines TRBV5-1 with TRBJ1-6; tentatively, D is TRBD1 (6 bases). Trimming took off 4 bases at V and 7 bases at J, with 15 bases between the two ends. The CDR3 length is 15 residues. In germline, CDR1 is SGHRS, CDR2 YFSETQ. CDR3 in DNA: TGCGCCAGCAGCGTCGGACAGAGGGGCAATTCACCCCTCCACTTT. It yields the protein CASSVGQRGNSPLHF.

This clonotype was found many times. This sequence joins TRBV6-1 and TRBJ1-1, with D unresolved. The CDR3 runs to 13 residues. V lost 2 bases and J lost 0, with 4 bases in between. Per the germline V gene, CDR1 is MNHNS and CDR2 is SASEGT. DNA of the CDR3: TGTGCCAGCAGTGAAAGGGTGAACACTGAAGCTTTCTTT. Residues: CASSERVNTEAFF.

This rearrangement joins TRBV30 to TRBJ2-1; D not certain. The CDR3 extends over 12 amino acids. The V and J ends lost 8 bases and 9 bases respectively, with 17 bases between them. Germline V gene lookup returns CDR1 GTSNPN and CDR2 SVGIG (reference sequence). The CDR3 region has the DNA TGTGCCGCTCACCCCGACCTGGGTGAGCAGTTCTTC. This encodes CAAHPDLGEQFF.

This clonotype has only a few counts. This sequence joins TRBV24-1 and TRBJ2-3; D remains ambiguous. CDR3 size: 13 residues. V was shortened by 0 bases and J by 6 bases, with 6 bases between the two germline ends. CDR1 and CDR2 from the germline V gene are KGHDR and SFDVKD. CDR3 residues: CATSDLMRDTQYF. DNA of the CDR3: TGTGCCACCAGTGATTTGATGCGGGATACGCAGTATTTT.

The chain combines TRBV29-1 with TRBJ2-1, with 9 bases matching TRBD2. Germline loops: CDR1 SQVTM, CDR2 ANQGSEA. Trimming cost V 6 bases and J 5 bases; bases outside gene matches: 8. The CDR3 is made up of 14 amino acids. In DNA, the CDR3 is TGCAGCGTCCGTACTAGCGGGCTTAACAATGAGCAGTTCTTC. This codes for CSVRTSGLNNEQFF.

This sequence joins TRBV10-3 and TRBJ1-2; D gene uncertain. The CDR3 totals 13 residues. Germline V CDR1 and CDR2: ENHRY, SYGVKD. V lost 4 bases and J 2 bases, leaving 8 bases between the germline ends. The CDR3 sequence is CAISGAENYGYTF. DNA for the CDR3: TGTGCCATCAGTGGCGCAGAGAACTATGGCTACACCTTC.

CDR3 sequence reads: CASSQDEAGRAYEQYF. The DNA for the CDR3 is TGCGCCAGCAGCCAAGATGAGGCGGGAAGAGCCTACGAGCAGTACTTC. The rearrangement joins TRBV4-1 to TRBJ2-7; possible D gene TRBD2, 6 bases. V dropped 0 bases and J dropped 2 bases, with 14 bases sitting between them. The CDR3 runs to 16 residues. Germline loops: CDR1 MGHRA, CDR2 YSYEKL.

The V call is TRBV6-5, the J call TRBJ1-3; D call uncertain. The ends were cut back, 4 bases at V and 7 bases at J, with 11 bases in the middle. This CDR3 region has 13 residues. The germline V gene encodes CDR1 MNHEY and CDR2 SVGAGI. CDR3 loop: CASSSPGRNTIYF. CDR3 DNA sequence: TGTGCCAGCAGTTCCCCTGGTCGGAACACCATATATTTT.

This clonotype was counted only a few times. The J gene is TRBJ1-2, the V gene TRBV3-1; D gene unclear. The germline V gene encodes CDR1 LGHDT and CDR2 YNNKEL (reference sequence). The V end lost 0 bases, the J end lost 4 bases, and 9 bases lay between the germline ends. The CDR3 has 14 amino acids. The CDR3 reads CASSQEGYGYGYTF. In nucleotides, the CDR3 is TGTGCCAGCAGCCAAGAAGGCTACGGCTATGGCTACACCTTC.

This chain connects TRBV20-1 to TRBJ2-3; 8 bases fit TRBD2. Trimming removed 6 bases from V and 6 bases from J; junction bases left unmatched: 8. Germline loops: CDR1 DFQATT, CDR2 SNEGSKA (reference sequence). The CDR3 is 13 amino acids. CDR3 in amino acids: CSAPTSVYDTQYF. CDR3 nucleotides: TGCAGTGCCCCGACTAGCGTTTATGATACGCAGTATTTT.

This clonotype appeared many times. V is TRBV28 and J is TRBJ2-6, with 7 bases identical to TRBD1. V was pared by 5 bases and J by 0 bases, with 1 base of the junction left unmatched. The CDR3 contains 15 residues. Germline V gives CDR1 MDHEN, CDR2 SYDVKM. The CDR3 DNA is TGTGCCAGCAGTCAGGGGGTCTCTGGGGCCAACGTCCTGACTTTC. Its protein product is CASSQGVSGANVLTF.

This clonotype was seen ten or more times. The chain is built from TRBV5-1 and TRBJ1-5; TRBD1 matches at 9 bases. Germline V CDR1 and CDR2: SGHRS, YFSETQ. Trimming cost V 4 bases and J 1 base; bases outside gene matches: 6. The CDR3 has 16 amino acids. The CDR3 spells CASSLGTGISNQPQHF. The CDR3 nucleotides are TGCGCCAGCAGCCTAGGGACAGGGATAAGCAATCAGCCCCAGCATTTT.

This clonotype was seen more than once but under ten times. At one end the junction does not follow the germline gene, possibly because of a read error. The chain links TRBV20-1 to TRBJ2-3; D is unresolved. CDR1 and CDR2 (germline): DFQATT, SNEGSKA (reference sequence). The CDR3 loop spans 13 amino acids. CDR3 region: CSASPAVADTQCF. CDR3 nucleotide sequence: TGCAGTGCTAGCCCAGCCGTGGCAGATACGCAGTGTTTT.